Below are 23 T cell receptor beta chains sequenced from a single sample in a study of T cell responses to AZD1222 COVID-19 vaccine. Produced via immunoSEQ multiplex PCR; TCRdb's table is partial and in-frame only. Of around 160,000 clones in the sample, about 90% are singletons; the top ten hold roughly 1.4%. Sequences were derived from peripheral blood, sampled 28 days after the second AZD1222 dose. Receptor source: an adult who received the AZD1222 COVID-19 vaccine.

This clone was recorded only once. This sequence joins TRBV4-1 and TRBJ1-2; D unresolved. CDR1 and CDR2 (germline): MGHRA, YSYEKL. This CDR3 is built from 15 residues. V lost 1 base, J lost 3 bases, and 12 bases lay in between. This CDR3 is CASSQVLWQDYGYTF. The CDR3, as DNA: TGCGCCAGCAGCCAAGTGCTGTGGCAGGACTATGGCTACACCTTC.

In DNA, the CDR3 is TGTGCCAGCAGTGAACTCGGCACCCCCCTCCACTTT. Protein product: CASSELGTPLHF. V is TRBV6-1 and J is TRBJ1-6; no definite D call. The CDR3 has 12 residues. The germline gives CDR1 MNHNS, CDR2 SASEGT. With 2 bases removed from V and 13 bases from J, the gap between germline ends came to 9 bases.

The V gene is TRBV28, the J gene TRBJ2-2, with D perhaps matching TRBD2 (5 bases). Trimming cost V 8 bases and J 2 bases, with 9 bases left between them. Germline CDR1 and CDR2: MDHEN and SYDVKM. CDR3 length: 13 residues. In DNA form, the CDR3 reads TGTGCCAGCTCGGGAAGTAACACCGGGGAGCTGTTTTTT. Its protein product is CASSGSNTGELFF.

The rearrangement uses TRBV15 and TRBJ1-4; 9 nucleotides line up with TRBD1. Per germline, CDR1 LNHNV and CDR2 YYDKDF (reference sequence). The CDR3 covers 15 residues. V shed 3 bases, J shed 8 bases, and the junction held 7 bases outside the gene matches. DNA of the CDR3: TGTGCCACCAGCAGCCAAAGGGACAGGGACGAAAAACTGTTTTTT. Its protein is CATSSQRDRDEKLFF.

CDR3 in DNA: TGTGCCAGTAGTATTAAGGCGTTTACCGGTTCACCCCTCCACTTT. It is translated as CASSIKAFTGSPLHF. The V call is TRBV19, the J call TRBJ1-6; D gene uncertain. V lost 3 bases to trimming and J lost 9 bases, with 15 bases between them. The CDR3 is 15 residues long. Germline V CDR1 and CDR2: LNHDA, SQIVND (reference sequence).

This clone has more than one count but fewer than ten. This chain joins TRBV5-1 and TRBJ2-2; the D is unclear. CDR3 length equals 14 residues. CDR1 SGHRS and CDR2 YFSETQ come from the germline V gene. V was clipped by 2 bases and J by 3 bases, with 8 bases between them. This CDR3 is CASSLRADTGELFF. DNA of the CDR3: TGCGCCAGCAGCTTACGCGCGGACACCGGGGAGCTGTTTTTT.

The chain has TRBV7-9 and TRBJ1-3; the D is unclear. Trimming cost V 6 bases and J 7 bases, with 13 bases left between them. The CDR3 is 13 amino acids. In germline, CDR1 is SEHNR, CDR2 FQNEAQ (reference sequence). CDR3 sequence (DNA): TGTGCCAGCAGTTCTGTCTCCGGGAACACCATATATTTT. Protein sequence: CASSSVSGNTIYF.

V gene TRBV18 combines with J gene TRBJ2-7; maybe TRBD1 (6 bases). Germline lookup yields CDR1 KGHSH and CDR2 LQKENI. CDR3 length equals 15 residues. Trimming pared 2 bases from V and 5 bases from J, leaving 16 bases between. Here the CDR3 reads CASSPYTAQGHEQYF. The CDR3 nucleotides read TGTGCCAGCTCACCATACACTGCGCAGGGGCACGAGCAGTACTTC.

CDR3 region: CASSKKRREGTAQRGEKLFF. CDR3 nucleotides: TGTGCCAGCAGCAAAAAAAGAAGGGAAGGGACAGCTCAAAGGGGGGAAAAACTGTTTTTT. This sequence joins TRBV21-1 and TRBJ1-4; the tabulated D call, TRBD1, remains unverified against the DNA. TRBV21-1 is tagged as a pseudogene. This CDR3 contains 20 residues.

The genes are TRBV2 and TRBJ1-2; no clear D gene. V was clipped by 2 bases and J by 5 bases, with 9 bases between them. Germline V lookup: CDR1 SNHLY, CDR2 FYNNEI. This CDR3 is 13 amino acids long. As DNA, the CDR3 is TGTGCCAGCAGTGAATCAGGCGGGTATGGCTACACCTTC. Encoded protein: CASSESGGYGYTF.

V gene TRBV6-2 or TRBV6-3 combines with J gene TRBJ2-7; 9 bases agree with TRBD2. With 2 bases clipped from V and 3 bases from J, the junction kept 5 bases outside the gene matches. Germline assignment: CDR1 MNHEY and CDR2 SVGEGT. The CDR3 is 15 residues long. The CDR3 protein is CASSYPSGKGYEQYF. CDR3 nucleotides: TGTGCCAGCAGTTACCCTAGCGGGAAGGGCTACGAGCAGTACTTC.

The V gene is TRBV12-3 or TRBV12-4, the J gene TRBJ2-2; D is uncertain. There are 12 residues in the CDR3. V was trimmed by 4 bases and J by 5 bases, leaving 5 bases between them. For the CDR3, the DNA is TGTGCCAGCAGTTGGGATACCGGGGAGCTGTTTTTT. Amino acids: CASSWDTGELFF.

The chain is built from TRBV5-4 and TRBJ2-7; the D is unclear. CDR3 length equals 14 residues. The V gene's germline CDR1 is SGHNT and CDR2 YYREEE (reference sequence). V lost 4 bases, J lost 2 bases, and 13 bases lay in between. CDR3 sequence (DNA): TGTGCCAGCAGCCCGTACGGTGGGGCCTACGAGCAGTACTTC. It translates to CASSPYGGAYEQYF. The entire variable domain, with the rest obtained from reference TRBV5-4 and TRBJ2-7, is as follows: ETGVTQSPTHLIKTRGQQVTLRCSSQSGHNTVSWYQQALGQGPQFIFQYYREEENGRGNFPPRFSGLQFPNYSSELNVNALELDDSALYLCASSPYGGAYEQYFGPGTRLTVT.

The chain is built from TRBV5-1 and TRBJ2-5; the D is unclear. V was clipped by 4 bases and J by 1 base, with 11 bases between them. The germline V gene encodes CDR1 SGHRS and CDR2 YFSETQ. The CDR3 covers 14 residues. The CDR3 spells CASSEHITQETQYF. The CDR3 DNA is TGCGCCAGCAGCGAGCACATTACCCAAGAGACCCAGTACTTC.

The rearrangement uses TRBV2 and TRBJ1-1, with D perhaps TRBD1 (6 bases). Trimming removed 0 bases from V and 1 base from J, with 12 bases in between. CDR1 and CDR2 (germline): SNHLY, FYNNEI. This CDR3 comprises 16 residues. CDR3 coding DNA: TGTGCCAGCAGTGAAGCCCGAGGGGGGTGGAACACTGAAGCTTTCTTT. This translates into CASSEARGGWNTEAFF.

This sequence joins TRBV11-2 and TRBJ2-7; TRBD1 matches 9 bases. The V and J ends lost 5 bases and 4 bases, in that order; junction bases with no gene match: 6. The CDR3 is 14 residues long. CDR1 SGHAT and CDR2 FQNNGV come from the germline V gene. This chain's CDR3 is CASSHWTGVYEQYF. CDR3 sequence (DNA): TGTGCCAGCAGCCATTGGACAGGGGTTTACGAGCAGTACTTC.

V is TRBV28 and J is TRBJ1-2; no definite D call. CDR3 length: 15 residues. Germline V lookup: CDR1 MDHEN, CDR2 SYDVKM. Trimming removed 3 bases at V and 4 bases at J, with 15 bases between. This CDR3 is CASSFSSARAYGYTF. In DNA, the CDR3 is TGTGCCAGCAGTTTTTCTTCCGCCAGAGCCTATGGCTACACCTTC.

V usage is TRBV19 and J usage is TRBJ1-6; D call uncertain. Trimming pared 9 bases from V and 9 bases from J, leaving 12 bases between. The CDR3 spans 12 residues. Germline values: CDR1 LNHDA, CDR2 SQIVND (reference sequence). CDR3 in amino acids: CASKRGRSPLHF. The CDR3 nucleotides read TGTGCCAGCAAGCGCGGGCGTTCACCCCTCCACTTT.

The sample holds one count of this clone. The genes are TRBV19 and TRBJ2-2; the D is unclear. Between the trimmed V and J ends, which lost 7 bases and 0 bases, there was a span of 12 bases. The CDR3 loop spans 15 amino acids. Germline CDR1 is LNHDA and CDR2 is SQIVND (reference sequence). The DNA of the CDR3 is TGTGCCAGTACGAAGCTTAGGCCGAACACCGGGGAGCTGTTTTTT. Protein sequence: CASTKLRPNTGELFF.

With regard to this clone: One end of the junction fails to match germline, which may point to a read error. The chain links TRBV11-1 to TRBJ1-1; D not certain. CDR1 SGHAT and CDR2 FQDESV come from the germline V gene (reference sequence). The length of the CDR3 is 12 residues. CDR3 DNA: TGTGCCAGCAGCCGGCCCCCCCCAGGAACGATCTTT. As protein: CASSRPPPGTIF.

CDR3 residues: CASSLGDRPNYGYTF. CDR3 sequence (DNA): TGTGCCAGCAGCTTAGGGGACAGGCCGAACTATGGCTACACCTTC. The chain recombines TRBV7-9 with TRBJ1-2; the match to TRBD1 covers 8 bases. Trimming removed 1 base from V and 2 bases from J; junction bases left unmatched: 3. The CDR3 totals 15 residues. Per germline, CDR1 SEHNR and CDR2 FQNEAQ (reference sequence). The full variable domain, completed using reference TRBV7-9 and TRBJ1-2, is DTGVSQNPRHKITKRGQNVTFRCDPISEHNRLYWYRQTLGQGPEFLTYFQNEAQLEKSRLLSDRFSAERPKGSFSTLEIQRTEQGDSAMYLCASSLGDRPNYGYTFGSGTRLTVV.

The chain employs TRBV3-1 (or the pseudogene TRBV3-2) and TRBJ1-1, with D maybe TRBD1 (6 bases). Trimming shortened V by 5 bases and J by 5 bases, and 15 bases separated the two germline ends. Germline V CDR1 and CDR2: LGHDT, YNNKEL (reference sequence). This CDR3 is built from 14 residues. This CDR3 reads CASSYRVWGTEAFF. In DNA form, the CDR3 reads TGTGCCAGCAGCTACAGGGTTTGGGGTACTGAAGCTTTCTTT.

The chain carries TRBV28 and TRBJ2-3; no clear D. This CDR3 has 14 residues. Trimming removed 6 bases from V and 1 base from J, with 11 bases in between. CDR1 and CDR2 (germline): MDHEN, SYDVKM. CDR3 amino acids: CASSPLLGTDTQYF. As DNA, the CDR3 is TGTGCCAGCAGCCCTCTACTGGGCACAGATACGCAGTATTTT.